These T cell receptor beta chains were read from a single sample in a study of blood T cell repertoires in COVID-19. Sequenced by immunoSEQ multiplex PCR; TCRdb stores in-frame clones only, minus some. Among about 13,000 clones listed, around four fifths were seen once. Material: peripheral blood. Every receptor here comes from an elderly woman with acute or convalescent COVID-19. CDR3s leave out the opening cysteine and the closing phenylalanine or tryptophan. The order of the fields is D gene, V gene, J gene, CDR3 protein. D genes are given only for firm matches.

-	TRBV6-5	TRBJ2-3	ASRSGGTPTDTQY
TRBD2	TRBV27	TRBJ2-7	ASSSQRGGGYEQY
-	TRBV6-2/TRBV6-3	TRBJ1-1	ASSYGLLNTEAF
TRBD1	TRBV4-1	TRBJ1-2	ASSQEGQGIGYT
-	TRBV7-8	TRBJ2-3	ASSLNSPDTQY
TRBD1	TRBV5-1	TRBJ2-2	ASRGQGGTGELF
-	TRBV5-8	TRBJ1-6	ASSSGQGSNSPLH
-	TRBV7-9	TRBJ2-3	ASSLGTVQRGTDTQY
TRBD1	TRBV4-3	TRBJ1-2	ASSQERTGAGYT
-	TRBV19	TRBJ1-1	ASSLQTSMNTEAF
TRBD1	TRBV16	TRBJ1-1	ASSQFRTGGGEAF
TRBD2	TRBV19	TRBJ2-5	ASSDRLAGPIKTGTQY
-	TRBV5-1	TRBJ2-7	ASSLDSTVVSYEQY
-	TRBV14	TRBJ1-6	ASSQGPNSPLH
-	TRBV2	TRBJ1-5	ASSEAYSNQPQH
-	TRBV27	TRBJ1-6	ASSETVNSPLH
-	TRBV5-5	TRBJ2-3	ASSSQGGGTDTQY
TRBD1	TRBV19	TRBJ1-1	ASSRDRVTEAF
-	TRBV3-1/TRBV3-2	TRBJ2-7	ASSQDTLRQDEQY
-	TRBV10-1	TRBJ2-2	ASSGPGPGELF
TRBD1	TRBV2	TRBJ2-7	ASKFPGQGSEQY
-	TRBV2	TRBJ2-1	ASSEFYGNEQF
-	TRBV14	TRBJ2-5	ASSHYGSPGGETQY
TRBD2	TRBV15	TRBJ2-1	ATSRGTGGSYNEQF
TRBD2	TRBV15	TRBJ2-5	ATSRGTSGVETQY
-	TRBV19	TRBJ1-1	ASSSDTEAF
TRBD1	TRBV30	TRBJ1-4	AWSGSTGQGDEKLF
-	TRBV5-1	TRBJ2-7	ASSSNFEQY
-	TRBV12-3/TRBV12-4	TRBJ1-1	ASSRDTGTEAF
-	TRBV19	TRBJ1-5	ASSLGQGSLLSNQPQH
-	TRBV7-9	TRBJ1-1	ASSLVEGGGKGF
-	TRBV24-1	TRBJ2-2	ATRGQNTGELF
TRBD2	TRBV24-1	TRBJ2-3	ATPTSGTDTQY
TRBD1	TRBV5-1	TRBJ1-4	ASSRGQGATNEKLF
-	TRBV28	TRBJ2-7	ASSNRDTPYEQY
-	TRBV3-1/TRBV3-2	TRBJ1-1	ASSQGNANTEAF
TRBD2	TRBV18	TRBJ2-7	ARAGHAGGGLEQY
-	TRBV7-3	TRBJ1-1	ASSSQGNTEAF
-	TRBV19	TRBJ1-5	ASTSSNQPQH
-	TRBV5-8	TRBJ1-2	ASSHPASPHYGYT
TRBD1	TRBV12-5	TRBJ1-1	ASGSQGGGTEAF
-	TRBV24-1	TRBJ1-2	ATSDRGDTHYGYT
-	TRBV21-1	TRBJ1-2	SGGQGPGGYT
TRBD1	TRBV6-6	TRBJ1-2	ASSYSDRGHRYT
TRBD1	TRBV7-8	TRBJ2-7	ASSSRDQGASYEQY
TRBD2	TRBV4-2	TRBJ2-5	ASSQDPPAGGPETQY
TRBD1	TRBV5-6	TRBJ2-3	ATQRGPDTDTQY
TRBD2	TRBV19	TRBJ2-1	ASRRTSGGNNEQF
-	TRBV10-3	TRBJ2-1	AISESPPRQIEQF
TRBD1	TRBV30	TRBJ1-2	ARRQGLNYGYT
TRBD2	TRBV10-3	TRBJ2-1	AASPNSGGVNNEQF
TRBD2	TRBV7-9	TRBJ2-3	ASSLAGGASTDTQY
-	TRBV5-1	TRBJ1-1	ASSTLTGTAEAF
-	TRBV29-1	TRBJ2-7	SGGRTAYEQY